The 18 T cell receptor beta chains given below trace back to one sample, sequenced in a study of post-analysis software for immune sequencing data. Their antigens are not known. Included in the TCR beta cDNA libraries were unique molecular identifiers. Via MiXCR, TCRdb re-called the PCR reads, giving one row per CDR3 protein. The table has roughly 600,000 distinct CDR3 sequences, roughly 45% seen once. Notes on the study in general: Roughly five TRBV segments were significantly more frequent in patients than in controls. TRBV5-6, TRBV5-1 and TRBV20-1 were among these segments.

The sample consisted of blood. These receptors were collected from a girl aged 5 to 17 with multiple sclerosis.

The rearrangement uses TRBV3-1 and TRBJ2-3; no reliable D call. The CDR3 is 15 amino acids. From germline, CDR1 is LGHDT and CDR2 YNNKEL (reference sequence). The V end lost 4 bases, the J end lost 1 base, and 12 bases lay between the germline ends. The DNA of the CDR3 is TGTGCCAGCAGCCCCGAACGGCAGGGCACAGATACGCAGTATTTT. It is translated as CASSPERQGTDTQYF.

This clonotype was recorded once. In DNA form, the CDR3 reads TGCGCCAGCAGCTTTACGCGCGGGAGTGGCGCCAAAAACATTCAGTACTTC. Amino acid sequence: CASSFTRGSGAKNIQYF. This chain joins TRBV5-1 and TRBJ2-4; 7 positions match TRBD2. The CDR3 loop spans 17 amino acids. Germline lookup yields CDR1 SGHRS and CDR2 YFSETQ. V trimming: 2 bases; J trimming: 1 base; junction bases outside the gene matches: 9. Together with reference TRBV5-1 and TRBJ2-4, the CDR3 gives the full variable domain: KAGVTQTPRYLIKTRGQQVTLSCSPISGHRSVSWYQQTPGQGLQFLFEYFSETQRNKGNFPGRFSGRQFSNSRSEMNVSTLELGDSALYLCASSFTRGSGAKNIQYFGAGTRLSVL.

This clonotype was seen only a few times. The rearrangement uses TRBV27 and TRBJ2-7; maybe TRBD1 (6 bases). Trimming took off 0 bases at V and 3 bases at J, with 9 bases between the two ends. This CDR3 has 14 residues. Germline V lookup: CDR1 MNHEY, CDR2 SMNVEV (reference sequence). The CDR3 region has the DNA TGTGCCAGCAGTTTATCTTACAGGGACTACGAGCAGTACTTC. This translates into CASSLSYRDYEQYF.

The sample holds a few counts of this clonotype. The gene calls are TRBV7-9 and TRBJ1-2, with D possibly matching TRBD1 (5 bases). Germline CDR1 is SEHNR and CDR2 is FQNEAQ (reference sequence). This CDR3 region has 13 residues. Trimming took off 6 bases at V and 4 bases at J, with 12 bases between the two ends. This CDR3 reads CASSPRGPYGYTF. The CDR3 DNA reads TGTGCCAGCAGTCCGCGGGGCCCCTATGGCTACACCTTC.

In this sample, this clonotype turned up a few times. The genes are TRBV12-3 or TRBV12-4 and TRBJ1-1; the D gene is possibly TRBD1 (6 bases). Trimming removed 5 bases at V and 6 bases at J, with 10 bases between. This CDR3 region has 12 residues. CDR3 in DNA: TGTGCCAGCAGTCCAGGGGTTTCTGAAGCTTTCTTT. Its translation: CASSPGVSEAFF.

This chain connects TRBV12-3 or TRBV12-4 to TRBJ1-1, with D perhaps matching TRBD1 (6 bases). The V gene lost 5 bases and the J gene lost 5 bases, with 15 bases spanning the gap. The CDR3 runs 14 residues. CDR3 sequence (DNA): TGTGCCAGCAGTCTGGGGGGGCGCGAGACTGAAGCTTTCTTT. Its translation is CASSLGGRETEAFF.

This clonotype showed up just once. This may come from a read error, since a much larger clone is one base off. The V gene is TRBV7-3, the J gene TRBJ2-1; no clear D gene. The J call is in doubt because the DNA end fits TRBJ2-7 better. The CDR3 extends over 13 amino acids. In germline, CDR1 is SGHTA, CDR2 FQGTGA. The CDR3 nucleotides are TGTGCCAGCAGCCCCAGGCCCTACAATGAGCAGTACTTC. This sequence encodes CASSPRPYNEQYF.

J is TRBJ2-5 and V is TRBV27; D unclear. V was trimmed by 6 bases and J by 5 bases, leaving 25 bases between them. The CDR3 runs to 17 residues. Germline CDR1 is MNHEY and CDR2 is SMNVEV (reference sequence). The CDR3 sequence: CASSLTGVGRPLETQYF. The CDR3 bases are TGTGCCAGCAGCCTCACCGGCGTCGGCAGGCCTTTGGAGACCCAGTACTTC.

Only a few counts were recorded for this clonotype. V usage is TRBV11-1 and J usage is TRBJ1-2; perhaps TRBD1 as D (5 bases). Germline V gene data show CDR1 as SGHAT and CDR2 as FQDESV (reference sequence). Trimming removed 6 bases from V and 1 base from J, with 18 bases in between. The CDR3 totals 16 residues. The CDR3 is CASSHTTGGYNYGYTF. CDR3 coding DNA: TGTGCCAGCAGTCACACAACAGGCGGGTATAACTATGGCTACACCTTC. Complete variable domain (other parts from reference TRBV11-1 and TRBJ1-2): EAEVAQSPRYKITEKSQAVAFWCDPISGHATLYWYRQILGQGPELLVQFQDESVVDDSQLPKDRFSAERLKGVDSTLKIQPAELGDSAMYLCASSHTTGGYNYGYTFGSGTRLTVV.

This clonotype has a handful of counts. Germline is not matched at one junction end, which may reflect a read error. V gene TRBV20-1 combines with J gene TRBJ1-4; TRBD1 matches at 11 bases. This CDR3 has 18 residues. Germline values: CDR1 DFQATT, CDR2 SNEGSKA (reference sequence). The CDR3 bases are TGTAGTGCTAGACCTACAGAGGGACAGGGGGTGACTAATGAAAAACTGTTTTTT. It codes for CSARPTEGQGVTNEKLFF.

The chain is built from TRBV4-1 and TRBJ1-1, with 7 nucleotides matching TRBD1. With V trimmed by 5 bases and J by 3 bases, 15 bases remained unmatched. Germline CDR1 is MGHRA and CDR2 is YSYEKL. The CDR3 runs to 17 residues. Written as DNA, the CDR3 is TGCGCCAGCAGCGACCAGGGGGGATCAATCAAGGACACTGAAGCTTTCTTT. Its translation is CASSDQGGSIKDTEAFF.

The V call is TRBV5-1, the J call TRBJ2-7, with D maybe TRBD2 (5 bases). Trimming took off 7 bases at V and 0 bases at J, with 17 bases between the two ends. Looked up from germline, CDR1 is SGHRS and CDR2 is YFSETQ. CDR3 length: 15 amino acids. The CDR3 DNA follows: TGCGCCAGCCCTAGCTGCCACATTACCTCCTACGAGCAGTACTTC. Translating gives CASPSCHITSYEQYF.

V usage is TRBV5-1 and J usage is TRBJ1-1, with D perhaps matching TRBD1 (5 bases). Trimming removed 1 base from V and 0 bases from J, with 10 bases in between. This CDR3 comprises 15 residues. Germline V gene data show CDR1 as SGHRS and CDR2 as YFSETQ. CDR3 residues: CASSLTGGMNTEAFF. The CDR3 DNA reads TGCGCCAGCAGCTTGACGGGGGGAATGAACACTGAAGCTTTCTTT. The whole variable domain, filled in from reference TRBV5-1 and TRBJ1-1, reads KAGVTQTPRYLIKTRGQQVTLSCSPISGHRSVSWYQQTPGQGLQFLFEYFSETQRNKGNFPGRFSGRQFSNSRSEMNVSTLELGDSALYLCASSLTGGMNTEAFFGQGTRLTVV.

J is TRBJ1-1 and V is TRBV6-5; maybe TRBD1 (6 bases). This CDR3 has 13 residues. Trimming left V 5 bases short and J 11 bases short, with 18 bases between. Per germline, CDR1 MNHEY and CDR2 SVGAGI. The CDR3 nucleotides are TGTGCCAGCAGTCCGCCCGGGACAAATAGGGCTTTCTTT. Translated, it gives CASSPPGTNRAFF.

There are a few counts of this clonotype. In DNA, the CDR3 is TGTGCCAGCAGGACTAGCGGGCCGTCCTACAATGAGCAGTTCTTC. It translates to CASRTSGPSYNEQFF. The gene calls are TRBV6-1 and TRBJ2-1; TRBD2 matches 10 bases. The CDR3 covers 15 residues. V lost 6 bases, J lost 1 base, and 3 bases stayed unmatched. Per the germline V gene, CDR1 is MNHNS and CDR2 is SASEGT.

The V gene is TRBV24-1, the J gene TRBJ1-2, with TRBD1 as a possible D gene (5 bases). Per the germline V gene, CDR1 is KGHDR and CDR2 is SFDVKD. The V gene lost 4 bases and the J gene lost 6 bases, with 14 bases spanning the gap. The CDR3 is made up of 14 amino acids. The CDR3: CATSDPGPTHGYTF. The CDR3 DNA reads TGTGCCACCAGTGACCCGGGACCGACTCATGGCTACACCTTC.

This clonotype has more than one count but fewer than ten. The chain combines TRBV6-5 with TRBJ2-1; D possibly corresponds to TRBD2 (6 bases). CDR3 length: 13 residues. Per germline, CDR1 MNHEY and CDR2 SVGAGI. V lost 8 bases and J 6 bases, leaving 14 bases between the germline ends. CDR3 residues: CASRGGPINEQFF. The CDR3 nucleotides are TGTGCCAGCCGCGGAGGGCCGATCAATGAGCAGTTCTTC.

The chain joins TRBV5-1 to TRBJ2-1; possibly TRBD2 for D (6 bases). The CDR3 runs to 16 residues. Germline lookup yields CDR1 SGHRS and CDR2 YFSETQ. Deletions cut 0 bases from V and 3 bases from J, with 13 bases between. The CDR3 is CASSLDPGADYNEQFF. The CDR3 DNA reads as TGCGCCAGCAGCTTGGATCCGGGAGCAGACTACAATGAGCAGTTCTTC.